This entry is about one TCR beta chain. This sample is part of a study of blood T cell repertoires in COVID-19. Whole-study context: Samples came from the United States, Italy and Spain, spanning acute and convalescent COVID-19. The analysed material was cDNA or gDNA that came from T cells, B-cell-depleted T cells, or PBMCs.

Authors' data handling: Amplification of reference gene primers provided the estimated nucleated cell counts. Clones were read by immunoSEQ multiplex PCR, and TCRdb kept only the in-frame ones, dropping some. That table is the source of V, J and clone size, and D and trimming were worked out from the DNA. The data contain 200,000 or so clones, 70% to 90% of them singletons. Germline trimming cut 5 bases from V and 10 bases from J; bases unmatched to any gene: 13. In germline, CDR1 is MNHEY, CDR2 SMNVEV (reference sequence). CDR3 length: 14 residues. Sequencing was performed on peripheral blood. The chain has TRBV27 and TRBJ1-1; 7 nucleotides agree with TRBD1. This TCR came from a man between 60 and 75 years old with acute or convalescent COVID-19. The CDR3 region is CASSAYVQGSGAFF. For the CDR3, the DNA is TGTGCCAGCAGTGCCTACGTACAGGGGAGTGGAGCTTTCTTT.